This is a list of T cell receptor beta chains from one sample in a study of cytomegalovirus exposure and HLA in healthy donors. Sequencing was performed with immunoSEQ multiplex PCR; in TCRdb, only in-frame clones are kept and a portion is missing. This table has about 150,000 clones, over 70% appearing once. The sequencing input was PBMCs. The receptors were sampled from a woman between 40 and 50 years old in good health and CMV-seropositive. The CDR3 runs from the conserved cysteine through the conserved F or W. The order of the fields is V gene, J gene, CDR3 protein.

TRBV19	TRBJ1-3	CASSRRQGSSSGNTIYF
TRBV5-6	TRBJ1-5	CASSLAGGSAQHF
TRBV6-5	TRBJ1-2	CASSKLGYYGYTF
TRBV10-3	TRBJ2-2	CAIAPSGGQGAGELFF
TRBV25-1	TRBJ2-5	CASSLAERETQYF
TRBV19	TRBJ1-4	CASSRGGPSNEKLFF
TRBV6-6	TRBJ1-2	CASSQLDSYGYTF
TRBV28	TRBJ2-5	CASSLLDWSGQNIRQETQYF
TRBV28	TRBJ1-1	CASIRSNTEAFF
TRBV6-5	TRBJ2-7	CASSRSQGSYEQYF
TRBV11-2	TRBJ1-2	CASSSGGGYTF
TRBV19	TRBJ2-3	CASSVTGSDTQYF
TRBV7-3	TRBJ2-5	CASSLIGVSGTGGKSETQYF
TRBV5-5	TRBJ2-7	CASSLRGVETNQQYF
TRBV11-3	TRBJ2-2	CASSLGDRGTGELFF
TRBV6-5	TRBJ1-1	CASISGTVLLKAFF
TRBV11-3	TRBJ2-7	CASSLGGLSEQYF
TRBV5-4	TRBJ1-6	CASSLERTGSSSPLHF
TRBV27	TRBJ2-2	CASSFRNTGELFF
TRBV6-5	TRBJ2-7	CASSYSGHQQYF
TRBV4-2	TRBJ1-6	CASSQLADRGNSPLHF
TRBV18	TRBJ1-4	CASSPGQGAEKLFF
TRBV27	TRBJ1-2	CASSLWAAGSGGYTF
TRBV19	TRBJ1-3	CASSIRGSGRLFSGNTIYF
TRBV4-1	TRBJ1-2	CASRGDRATGGYTF
TRBV5-4	TRBJ1-2	CASSFGQANYGYTF
TRBV6-6	TRBJ1-2	CASRRLGAYGYTF
TRBV5-4	TRBJ2-2	CASATGVNTGELFF
TRBV21-1	TRBJ1-3	CASSKAEDMSSGNTIYF
TRBV2	TRBJ1-1	CASSGRQGGSEAFF
TRBV2	TRBJ2-2	CASSPQLAVAGELFF
TRBV4-1	TRBJ2-5	CASSQDNLEQYF
TRBV30	TRBJ1-6	CAWSAQGRVSPLHF
TRBV19	TRBJ1-1	CASRTGLNTEAFF
TRBV28	TRBJ2-2	CASSLLPGTSGTGELFF
TRBV2	TRBJ2-2	CASFGGGGKTGELFF
TRBV7-9	TRBJ2-1	CASSPGGTVNEQFF
TRBV7-3	TRBJ2-1	CASSLSGGNNEQFF
TRBV6-5	TRBJ1-1	CASSSQGSPEAFF
TRBV28	TRBJ2-5	CASSFFRDLGSGVEYF
TRBV7-9	TRBJ2-1	CASSLVLAGGPYNEQFF